A selection of T cell receptor beta chains follows, all from one sample in a study of blood T cell repertoires in COVID-19. Only in-frame clones appear in the TCRdb table, and some are missing; sequencing was by immunoSEQ multiplex PCR. Here the sample spans 350,000 to 450,000 clones, 85% to 90% being singletons. Input material: PBMCs or T cells enriched from blood (not recorded which). Receptors originate from a man aged 25-45 years who had recovered from COVID-19. CDR3s leave out the opening cysteine and the closing phenylalanine or tryptophan. A D gene is named only where the DNA matches it firmly.

CDR3 length | J gene | V gene | D gene | CDR3 protein
13 | TRBJ2-1 | TRBV7-3 | TRBD2 | ASSPGLAGYNEQF
12 | TRBJ2-7 | TRBV7-9 | TRBD1 | ASSGSGQGYEQY
11 | TRBJ1-6 | TRBV27 | NA | ASSRSVNSPLH
11 | TRBJ2-7 | TRBV10-3 | TRBD1 | AISRDRTYEQY
12 | TRBJ2-7 | TRBV6-5 | TRBD2 | ASLEVAGVGEQY
11 | TRBJ2-7 | TRBV30 | NA | AGGKRGSYEQY
13 | TRBJ2-3 | TRBV3-1/TRBV3-2 | TRBD2 | ASSQDHGGKDTQY
12 | TRBJ1-1 | TRBV11-2 | NA | ASSSKGPRYEAF
12 | TRBJ2-1 | TRBV6-4 | TRBD1 | ASRLTGQNNEQF
12 | TRBJ1-2 | TRBV28 | NA | ASSRDLEGYGYT
10 | TRBJ2-7 | TRBV5-1 | NA | ASSFDSYEQY
12 | TRBJ2-3 | TRBV27 | TRBD1 | ASSSGQDTDTQY
11 | TRBJ2-2 | TRBV2 | NA | ASRFTVAGELF
13 | TRBJ2-3 | TRBV5-4 | TRBD1 | ASSFPGQGMGTQY
12 | TRBJ1-2 | TRBV10-2 | NA | ASSESGLDYGYT
10 | TRBJ1-2 | TRBV30 | NA | AWSPQDYGYT
13 | TRBJ2-3 | TRBV2 | NA | ASKRGQGSTDTQY
16 | TRBJ2-2 | TRBV5-4 | TRBD2 | ASTFGTSGGRNTGELF
12 | TRBJ1-2 | TRBV4-2 | NA | ASSQGQGIGGYT
12 | TRBJ1-3 | TRBV3-1/TRBV3-2 | NA | ASSPELTGNTIY
13 | TRBJ1-5 | TRBV27 | NA | ASSPLGGAGKPQH
10 | TRBJ2-7 | TRBV6-1 | NA | ASSDVTHEQY
13 | TRBJ1-5 | TRBV7-2 | NA | ASSQGGSFNQPQH
13 | TRBJ2-7 | TRBV7-2 | TRBD2 | ASSQTSGSIYEQY
12 | TRBJ1-2 | TRBV11-2 | NA | ASSLAGAPFGYT
14 | TRBJ1-2 | TRBV6-1 | NA | ASSETGTTKVDGYT
13 | TRBJ1-4 | TRBV9 | NA | ASSPAGGLVEKLF
13 | TRBJ2-2 | TRBV4-2 | NA | ASSQAAGMAGELF
11 | TRBJ2-7 | TRBV28 | NA | ASSSLQGYEQY
13 | TRBJ1-1 | TRBV9 | TRBD1 | ASSVGDREKTEAF
10 | TRBJ2-7 | TRBV28 | NA | ASTSPLDQQY
12 | TRBJ2-7 | TRBV24-1 | NA | ATSEGGRHDEQY
20 | TRBJ1-1 | TRBV12-5 | TRBD1 | ASGTSSGTGTSYGLMNTEAF
12 | TRBJ2-1 | TRBV18 | NA | ASSRSGHDNEQF
13 | TRBJ2-4 | TRBV5-6 | TRBD2 | ASSSTVAGAAIQY
10 | TRBJ1-2 | TRBV19 | NA | ASRAMLDVYT
14 | TRBJ2-7 | TRBV19 | NA | ASSIDQLRSPNEQY
11 | TRBJ1-1 | TRBV5-4 | NA | ASSLAGYTEAF
17 | TRBJ2-7 | TRBV9 | TRBD2 | ASSVAPSGLAGVDYEQY
12 | TRBJ2-7 | TRBV4-1 | TRBD2 | ASSPGLAGYEQY
12 | TRBJ1-6 | TRBV5-6 | NA | ASRRENYNSPLH
12 | TRBJ1-1 | TRBV5-1 | NA | ASSLEDLNTEAF
15 | TRBJ2-1 | TRBV30 | NA | AWSVLRTRGDYNEQF
13 | TRBJ2-1 | TRBV5-6 | NA | ASSLPTVSYNEQF
14 | TRBJ2-6 | TRBV5-8 | NA | ASSLYEGTGANVLT
11 | TRBJ2-3 | TRBV29-1 | NA | STTFGVADTQY
13 | TRBJ2-3 | TRBV6-5 | NA | ASSYSAGSTDTQY
10 | TRBJ1-2 | TRBV12-3/TRBV12-4 | NA | ASIRNRDGYT
10 | TRBJ1-2 | TRBV30 | NA | AWSVSRGGYT
13 | TRBJ2-4 | TRBV6-5 | TRBD2 | ASSYSGLAGNIQY
13 | TRBJ2-3 | TRBV28 | NA | ASSPWTANTDTQY
15 | TRBJ1-3 | TRBV28 | NA | ASSLPTVRMFGNTIY